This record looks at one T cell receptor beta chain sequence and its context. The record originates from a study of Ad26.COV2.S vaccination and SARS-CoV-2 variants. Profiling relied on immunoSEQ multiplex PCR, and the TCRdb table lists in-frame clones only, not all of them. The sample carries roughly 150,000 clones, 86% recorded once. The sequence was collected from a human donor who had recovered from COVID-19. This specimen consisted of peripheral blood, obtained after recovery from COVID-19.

The CDR3 loop is CASSSLEDGGCYEQYF. The CDR3, as DNA: TGCGCCAGCAGTTCCCTGGAGGACGGGGGATGCTACGAGCAGTACTTC. This chain links TRBV23-1 with TRBJ2-7; maybe TRBD2 (6 bases). TRBV23-1 is filed as an ORF, its function uncertain. The CDR3 is 16 amino acids. V lost 5 bases, J lost 3 bases, and 20 bases lay in between.